A single sample gave rise to the 12 T cell receptor beta chains below, sequenced in a study of blood T cell repertoires in COVID-19. The table came from immunoSEQ multiplex PCR; TCRdb's copy has only in-frame clones and leaves some out. The sample lists 150,000 to 200,000 clones, around nine tenths occurring once. The sequencing input was peripheral blood. All receptors come from a man in his fifties or sixties with acute or convalescent COVID-19.

This clone showed up just once. The chain recombines TRBV2 with TRBJ1-1; TRBD1 might be the D (5 bases). From germline, CDR1 is SNHLY and CDR2 FYNNEI. This CDR3 comprises 13 residues. The V and J ends lost 1 base and 5 bases respectively, with 8 bases between them. The CDR3 DNA sequence: TGTGCCAGCAGTGAAGATGGGGGGACTGAAGCTTTCTTT. Protein product: CASSEDGGTEAFF.

This chain links TRBV9 with TRBJ1-1; D possibly corresponds to TRBD1 (6 bases). The V gene's germline CDR1 is SGDLS and CDR2 YYNGEE. V lost 4 bases and J lost 1, with 17 bases in between. The CDR3 spans 16 residues. The CDR3 sequence is CASSPEGRGANTEAFF. The CDR3 coding sequence is TGTGCCAGCAGCCCAGAGGGCCGGGGGGCGAACACTGAAGCTTTCTTT.

The chain uses TRBV28 and TRBJ2-2; a possible D gene is TRBD1 (6 bases). The CDR3 covers 18 residues. The germline gives CDR1 MDHEN, CDR2 SYDVKM. Trimming removed 1 base from V and 0 bases from J, with 15 bases in between. CDR3 amino acids: CASSLLSLGAPNTGELFF. The CDR3 DNA reads TGTGCCAGCAGTTTATTAAGTTTGGGGGCACCGAACACCGGGGAGCTGTTTTTT.

As DNA, the CDR3 is TGTGCCACCAGTGACACCGGGACAGGGCCATACGAGCAGTACTTC. Its protein is CATSDTGTGPYEQYF. The V and J genes are TRBV24-1 and TRBJ2-7; 9 nucleotides line up with TRBD1. The CDR3 consists of 15 residues. The germline V gene has CDR1 KGHDR and CDR2 SFDVKD. J was trimmed by 4 bases and V by 4 bases; bases with no gene match: 7.

This chain uses TRBV2 with TRBJ2-1, with 7 bases identical to TRBD2. Germline CDR1 and CDR2: SNHLY and FYNNEI. V lost 6 bases to trimming and J lost 5 bases; unmatched junction nucleotides: 10. This CDR3 spans 15 amino acids. The DNA of the CDR3 is TGTGCCAGCAGGCCCCGGGGGGAAGAGCACAATGAGCAGTTCTTC. The encoded protein is CASRPRGEEHNEQFF. Combining the CDR3 with reference TRBV2 and TRBJ2-1 gives the whole variable domain EPEVTQTPSHQVTQMGQEVILRCVPISNHLYFYWYRQILGQKVEFLVSFYNNEISEKSEIFDDQFSVERPDGSNFTLKIRSTKLEDSAMYFCASRPRGEEHNEQFFGPGTRLTVL.

CDR3 loop: CASSVTGADQPQHF. The DNA of the CDR3 is TGTGCCAGCAGCGTTACAGGGGCGGATCAGCCCCAGCATTTT. V usage is TRBV9 and J usage is TRBJ1-5; 7 nucleotides agree with TRBD1. The CDR3 length is 14 residues. Germline V gives CDR1 SGDLS, CDR2 YYNGEE. The trim removed 2 bases at V and 5 bases at J, leaving 4 bases unmatched.

The chain combines TRBV30 with TRBJ2-1, with TRBD1 matching 7 bases. Germline loops: CDR1 GTSNPN, CDR2 SVGIG (reference sequence). Unmatched junction bases numbered 11, after V lost 5 bases and J lost 7 bases. The CDR3 sequence is 14 residues long. The CDR3 nucleotides read TGTGCCTGGTACCACAGGGACAGCCGGAATGAGCAGTTCTTC. It is translated as CAWYHRDSRNEQFF.

J is TRBJ1-2 and V is TRBV6-5; 7 positions agree with TRBD1. V trimming: 6 bases; J trimming: 2 bases; junction bases outside the gene matches: 6. CDR3 length: 14 residues. Germline V gene lookup returns CDR1 MNHEY and CDR2 SVGAGI. CDR3 bases: TGTGCCAGCAGGATGGACAGGTCAAACTATGGCTACACCTTC. Translated: CASRMDRSNYGYTF.

The chain employs TRBV2 and TRBJ2-1; tentative D call: TRBD2 (6 bases). This CDR3 region has 14 residues. The germline CDR1 and CDR2 sequences are SNHLY and FYNNEI. Trimming stripped 2 bases from V and 9 bases from J, with 14 bases between. In DNA, the CDR3 is TGTGCCAGCAGTGAATGGTTGGAGGGTAGTGAGCAGTTCTTC. Its protein is CASSEWLEGSEQFF.

This chain joins TRBV5-8 and TRBJ1-2, with 8 bases fitting TRBD1. The J segment lost 12 bases and the V segment lost 6 bases, leaving 16 bases of the junction unmatched. The CDR3 has 14 amino acids. Per germline, CDR1 SGHTS and CDR2 YDEGEE. Here the CDR3 reads CASTAGTGSFQNTF. CDR3 nucleotide sequence: TGTGCCAGCACTGCCGGGACAGGCTCTTTTCAGAACACCTTC.

V gene TRBV20-1 combines with J gene TRBJ2-6; a weak D match, TRBD1 (5 bases). V dropped 3 bases and J dropped 1 base, with 13 bases sitting between them. CDR3 length: 16 residues. Germline-derived CDR1 and CDR2 are DFQATT and SNEGSKA (reference sequence). The CDR3 is CSASPQQGSGANVLTF. CDR3 in DNA: TGCAGTGCTAGTCCCCAGCAGGGATCTGGGGCCAACGTCCTGACTTTC.

The J gene is TRBJ2-7, the V gene TRBV18; D not certain. Trimming stripped 3 bases from V and 0 bases from J, with 15 bases between. There are 16 residues in the CDR3. Per the germline V gene, CDR1 is KGHSH and CDR2 is LQKENI. The CDR3 DNA follows: TGTGCCAGCTCACCGGAACAGTCCCCACACTCCTACGAGCAGTACTTC. Residues: CASSPEQSPHSYEQYF.